The 25 T cell receptor beta chains given below trace back to one sample, sequenced in a study of T-cell reconstitution after alpha-beta-depleted transplantation in children (TCRdb year 2016). To prepare the library, PCR was applied. Data came from an Illumina HiSeq 2500. TCR library preparation used molecular barcoding, with unique molecular identifiers applied to normalize quantification of the TCRbeta repertoire. TCRdb itself trimmed the public reads at Q25 with fastp, ran MiXCR and retained productive beta chains. All rows with the same CDR3 protein become a single entry with the most common DNA and genes. Counted in this sample were approximately 800,000 distinct CDR3 sequences; around 17% of them appeared once. Roughly 4.8% of the sample goes to the ten largest clones. The treatment or condition label, as the study defines it: allogeneic hematopoietic cell transplantation with graft depleted of TCRalphabeta T cells and CD19 B cells.

The specimen comprised PBMCs, mostly from graft donor cells, sampled 360 days after TCRalphabeta/CD19-depleted stem cell transplant. Source of these receptors: a male patient under 18 who had a stem cell transplant for acute lymphoblastic leukemia, so the T cells may come from the graft donor.

At least ten counts were recorded for this clonotype. The J gene is TRBJ2-7, the V gene TRBV10-3; D gene uncertain. V lost 2 bases and J lost 5, with 13 bases in between. Germline V lookup: CDR1 ENHRY, CDR2 SYGVKD. The CDR3 contains 14 residues. The DNA of the CDR3 is TGTGCCATCAGTGAGGCTCAGTCCCCCCACGAGCAGTACTTC. The encoded protein is CAISEAQSPHEQYF.

This clonotype showed up just a few times. This chain uses TRBV6-2 or TRBV6-3 with TRBJ2-2; tentatively, D is TRBD2 (6 bases). Germline lookup yields CDR1 MNHEY and CDR2 SVGEGT. There are 16 residues in the CDR3. Between the trimmed V and J ends, which lost 3 bases and 1 base, there was a span of 12 bases. The CDR3 region is CASSYPRAGNTGELFF. Here the CDR3 DNA reads TGTGCCAGCAGTTATCCCCGAGCGGGGAACACCGGGGAGCTGTTTTTT.

This clonotype was counted at least ten times. The V call is TRBV6-2 or TRBV6-3, the J call TRBJ2-1; D call uncertain. The CDR3 is 15 residues long. CDR1 MNHEY and CDR2 SVGEGT come from the germline V gene. Trimming pared 6 bases from V and 2 bases from J, leaving 14 bases between. The CDR3 here is CASRSDPWPYNEQFF. CDR3 DNA sequence: TGTGCCAGCAGAAGCGACCCCTGGCCCTACAATGAGCAGTTCTTC.

This clonotype was found many times. One junction end does not reproduce the germline sequence, and a read error may be involved. The V gene is TRBV7-2, the J gene TRBJ2-1; 7 bases are a match to TRBD2. CDR1 is SGHTA, CDR2 FQGNSA, per germline. The CDR3 has 14 amino acids. The CDR3, as DNA: TGTGCCAGCAGCTCCCCCCAGTCCAGCGGGAAATTGATCTTC. Its protein product is CASSSPQSSGKLIF.

This clonotype occurred many times. The chain is built from TRBV20-1 and TRBJ2-1; weak D call: TRBD2 (6 bases). CDR1 and CDR2 from the germline V gene are DFQATT and SNEGSKA (reference sequence). Between the trimmed V and J ends, which lost 3 bases and 0 bases, there was a span of 9 bases. The CDR3 contains 14 residues. The CDR3 spells CSASGGISYNEQFF. In nucleotides, the CDR3 is TGCAGTGCTAGTGGAGGGATCTCCTACAATGAGCAGTTCTTC.

The V and J genes are TRBV7-9 and TRBJ2-5, with D unclear. This CDR3 contains 11 residues. V was trimmed by 5 bases and J by 8 bases, leaving 9 bases between them. Germline CDR1 is SEHNR and CDR2 is FQNEAQ (reference sequence). As DNA, the CDR3 is TGTGCCAGCAGCACTCAAGTCACCCAGTACTTC. Encoded protein: CASSTQVTQYF.

This chain uses TRBV20-1 with TRBJ2-4; D possibly corresponds to TRBD2 (5 bases). Germline V gene sequence: CDR1 DFQATT, CDR2 SNEGSKA (reference sequence). The CDR3 is made up of 15 amino acids. Trimming took off 0 bases at V and 9 bases at J, with 18 bases between the two ends. Written as DNA, the CDR3 is TGCAGTGCTAGAGATCCGGCGTTGTCTCGGGGCATTCAGTACTTC. Translated: CSARDPALSRGIQYF.

This clonotype has at least ten counts. The V and J genes are TRBV28 and TRBJ2-7; 7 bases match TRBD2. The CDR3 has 15 residues. Germline-derived CDR1 and CDR2 are MDHEN and SYDVKM. Trimming cost V 6 bases and J 4 bases; bases outside gene matches: 12. The CDR3 DNA reads TGTGCCAGCAGCCTCTCCGGGACTACTACTTACGAGCAGTACTTC. Translated: CASSLSGTTTYEQYF.

The rearrangement joins TRBV7-2 to TRBJ2-5, with D maybe TRBD2 (6 bases). Germline CDR1 is SGHTA and CDR2 is FQGNSA. The germline V and J ends were trimmed by 0 bases and 1 base, with 15 bases remaining between them. This CDR3 has 17 residues. CDR3 in amino acids: CASSLAIQEGRQETQYF. The CDR3 bases are TGTGCCAGCAGCTTAGCGATACAGGAGGGTCGCCAAGAGACCCAGTACTTC.

This clonotype appeared a few times. The genes are TRBV29-1 and TRBJ2-3; possibly TRBD1 for D (6 bases). This CDR3 spans 15 amino acids. Trimming shortened V by 3 bases and J by 0 bases, and 13 bases separated the two germline ends. Germline CDR1 reads SQVTM; CDR2 reads ANQGSEA. CDR3 loop: CSVEGRTASTDTQYF. Here the CDR3 DNA reads TGCAGCGTTGAGGGCCGGACAGCTAGCACAGATACGCAGTATTTT.

The V call is TRBV30, the J call TRBJ1-5, with a tentative D call TRBD1 (5 bases). Trimming left V 4 bases short and J 7 bases short, with 17 bases between. In germline, CDR1 is GTSNPN, CDR2 SVGIG (reference sequence). The CDR3 sequence is 14 residues long. Here the CDR3 reads CAWKAPGKGQPQHF. The CDR3 coding sequence is TGTGCCTGGAAGGCCCCAGGGAAGGGACAGCCCCAGCATTTT.

Here the CDR3 DNA reads TGTGCCAGCAGCTTAGAACCTCCCAATGAGCAGTTCTTC. It codes for CASSLEPPNEQFF. The chain has TRBV11-1 and TRBJ2-1; D uncertain. The V gene lost 1 base and the J gene lost 6 bases, with 7 bases spanning the gap. The CDR3 loop spans 13 amino acids. Germline CDR1 is SGHAT and CDR2 is FQDESV (reference sequence).

This rearrangement joins TRBV5-1 to TRBJ1-1; 9 bases fit TRBD1. Germline CDR1 is SGHRS and CDR2 is YFSETQ. The CDR3 contains 20 residues. Trimming at V came to 0 bases and at J to 0 bases, leaving 15 bases not matched to a gene. CDR3 sequence: CASSLVITGTGLGMNTEAFF. The CDR3 DNA follows: TGCGCCAGCAGCTTGGTCATAACCGGGACAGGGCTAGGTATGAACACTGAAGCTTTCTTT. The variable domain in full, completed from reference TRBV5-1 and TRBJ1-1, reads KAGVTQTPRYLIKTRGQQVTLSCSPISGHRSVSWYQQTPGQGLQFLFEYFSETQRNKGNFPGRFSGRQFSNSRSEMNVSTLELGDSALYLCASSLVITGTGLGMNTEAFFGQGTRLTVV.

The chain combines TRBV4-1 with TRBJ2-2, with D possibly being TRBD2 (5 bases). V lost 7 bases, J lost 5 bases, and 17 bases lay in between. Germline loops: CDR1 MGHRA, CDR2 YSYEKL. This CDR3 spans 15 amino acids. The CDR3 protein is CASTQVGSRTGELFF. The CDR3 DNA is TGCGCCAGCACCCAGGTTGGGAGTCGAACCGGGGAGCTGTTTTTT.

This clonotype was seen a handful of times. The chain uses TRBV9 and TRBJ2-5; possible D gene TRBD1, 6 bases. Germline V gives CDR1 SGDLS, CDR2 YYNGEE. V was clipped by 10 bases and J by 3 bases, with 22 bases between them. This CDR3 contains 15 residues. The CDR3 protein is CAGSKTGRGEETQYF. The CDR3, as DNA: TGTGCCGGCTCTAAGACAGGACGGGGTGAAGAGACCCAGTACTTC.

The chain couples TRBV13 to TRBJ2-5, with TRBD2 matching 7 bases. The germline gives CDR1 PRHDT, CDR2 FYEKMQ (reference sequence). This CDR3 spans 15 amino acids. The V and J ends lost 1 base and 4 bases, in that order; junction bases with no gene match: 6. The CDR3 here is CASSLAPGTTETQYF. The CDR3 DNA reads as TGTGCCAGCAGCTTAGCTCCGGGGACTACAGAGACCCAGTACTTC.

V is TRBV27 and J is TRBJ2-7, with TRBD1 matching over 10 bases. After removal of 1 base from V and 3 bases from J, the junction contained 15 bases not matched to a gene. From germline, CDR1 is MNHEY and CDR2 SMNVEV (reference sequence). This CDR3 is built from 19 residues. CDR3 amino acids: CASSLFGTGEKGLIYEQYF. The CDR3 DNA follows: TGTGCCAGCAGTTTATTTGGGACAGGGGAAAAGGGGTTGATCTACGAGCAGTACTTC.

This clonotype was seen ten or more times. This sequence joins TRBV5-1 and TRBJ2-1; D is tentatively TRBD1 or TRBD2 (5 bases each). Germline CDR1 SGHRS, CDR2 YFSETQ. The CDR3 contains 17 residues. The germline V and J ends were trimmed by 0 bases and 0 bases, with 13 bases remaining between them. CDR3 sequence reads: CASSLEGPTSSYNEQFF. CDR3 in DNA: TGCGCCAGCAGCTTGGAGGGACCCACGAGCTCCTACAATGAGCAGTTCTTC. Complete variable domain (other parts from reference TRBV5-1 and TRBJ2-1): KAGVTQTPRYLIKTRGQQVTLSCSPISGHRSVSWYQQTPGQGLQFLFEYFSETQRNKGNFPGRFSGRQFSNSRSEMNVSTLELGDSALYLCASSLEGPTSSYNEQFFGPGTRLTVL.

This clonotype was seen more than once but under ten times. The chain carries TRBV11-2 and TRBJ2-3; possible D gene TRBD1, 7 bases. CDR3 length equals 14 residues. V dropped 5 bases and J dropped 7 bases, with 16 bases sitting between them. Germline V CDR1 and CDR2: SGHAT, FQNNGV. In DNA form, the CDR3 reads TGTGCCAGCAGCGGACTAAAACAGGGGAATACGCAGTATTTT. Protein product: CASSGLKQGNTQYF.

This rearrangement joins TRBV11-1 to TRBJ2-2; 14 bases fit TRBD2. V lost 4 bases and J lost 6; bases outside the gene matches: 10. Germline loops: CDR1 SGHAT, CDR2 FQDESV (reference sequence). The CDR3 sequence is 18 residues long. DNA of the CDR3: TGTGCCAGCAGCTCGCGACTAGCGGGAGGGCCTACGCCCGGGGAGCTGTTTTTT. Its translation: CASSSRLAGGPTPGELFF.

V is TRBV2 and J is TRBJ2-3; a weak D match, TRBD2 (5 bases). This CDR3 has 18 residues. V lost 3 bases to trimming and J lost 2 bases, with 21 bases between them. Germline lookup yields CDR1 SNHLY and CDR2 FYNNEI. The CDR3 nucleotides are TGTGCCAGCAGTGACCACCCCCTCGGGGTAGCGACCACAGATACGCAGTATTTT. This encodes CASSDHPLGVATTDTQYF.

V gene TRBV4-1 combines with J gene TRBJ1-1; no reliable D call. Germline CDR1 reads MGHRA; CDR2 reads YSYEKL. This CDR3 spans 15 amino acids. Trimming cost V 0 bases and J 12 bases, with 20 bases left between them. CDR3 sequence: CASSQEVVRPGASFF. CDR3 coding DNA: TGCGCCAGCAGCCAAGAGGTGGTAAGGCCGGGAGCTTCTTTCTTT.

This clonotype came up a few times. The chain links TRBV20-1 to TRBJ1-5; D remains ambiguous. The CDR3 contains 15 residues. CDR1 is DFQATT and CDR2 is SNEGSKA in the germline V gene (reference sequence). V shed 2 bases and J shed 2 bases, with 13 bases lying between them. The CDR3 loop is CSARSNREGNQPQHF. CDR3 in DNA: TGCAGTGCTAGATCTAACCGGGAAGGCAATCAGCCCCAGCATTTT.

The chain carries TRBV28 and TRBJ2-5; the match to TRBD2 covers 9 bases. CDR1 is MDHEN and CDR2 is SYDVKM in the germline V gene. V was pared by 6 bases and J by 4 bases, with 12 bases of the junction left unmatched. This CDR3 spans 16 amino acids. The CDR3 bases are TGTGCCAGCAGGACGACTAGCGGAAGCTTCAGAGAGACCCAGTACTTC. Amino acids: CASRTTSGSFRETQYF.

This chain connects TRBV6-5 to TRBJ2-1; tentatively, D is TRBD1 (5 bases). The CDR3 totals 16 residues. Deletions cut 0 bases from V and 4 bases from J, with 13 bases between. CDR1 is MNHEY and CDR2 is SVGAGI in the germline V gene. CDR3 coding DNA: TGTGCCAGCAGTTACTCGGCAGGGCCCGCGTACAATGAGCAGTTCTTC. It yields the protein CASSYSAGPAYNEQFF.